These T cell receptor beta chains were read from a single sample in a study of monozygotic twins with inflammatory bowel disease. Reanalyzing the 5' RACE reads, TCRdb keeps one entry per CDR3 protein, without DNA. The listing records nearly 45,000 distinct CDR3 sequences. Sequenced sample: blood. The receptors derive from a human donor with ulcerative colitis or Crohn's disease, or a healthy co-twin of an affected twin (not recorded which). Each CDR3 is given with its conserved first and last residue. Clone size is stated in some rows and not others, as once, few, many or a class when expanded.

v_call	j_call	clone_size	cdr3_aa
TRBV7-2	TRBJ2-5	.	CASSLGDRAQETQYF
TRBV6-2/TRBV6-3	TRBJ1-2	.	CASSLSVYYGYTF
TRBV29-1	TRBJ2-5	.	CSVETGQETQYF
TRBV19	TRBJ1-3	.	CASKTTYSGNTIYF
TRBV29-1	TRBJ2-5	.	CSGMEAGGKETQYF
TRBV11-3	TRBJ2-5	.	CASSPGFGGQETQYF
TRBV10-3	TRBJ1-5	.	CAISFNPHQPQHF
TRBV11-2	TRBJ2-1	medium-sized	CASSLGAAYNEQFF
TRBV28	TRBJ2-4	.	CASSLGTGAGNIQYF
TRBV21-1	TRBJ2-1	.	CASSKGASGNNEQFF
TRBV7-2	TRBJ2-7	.	CASSLAPPGSTSYEQYF
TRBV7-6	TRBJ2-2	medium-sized	CASSSGTSGGELFF
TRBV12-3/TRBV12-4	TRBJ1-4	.	CASSLLVEKLFF
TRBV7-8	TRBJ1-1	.	CASSLVDRSRANGNTEAFF
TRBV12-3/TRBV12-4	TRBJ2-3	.	CASSSLRVRGTDTQYF
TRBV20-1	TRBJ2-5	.	CSAPLGGREYRETQYF
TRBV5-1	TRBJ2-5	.	CASSSIGRETQYF
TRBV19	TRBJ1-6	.	CASSIREGSPLHF
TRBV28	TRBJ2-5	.	CASRLGGLYQETQYF
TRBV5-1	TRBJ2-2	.	CASSGSTGELKLFF
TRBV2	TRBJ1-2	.	CASSEGGQASFYGYTF
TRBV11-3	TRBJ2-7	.	CASSPTDSYEQYF
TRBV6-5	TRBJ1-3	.	CASSYSMAGGRNTIYF
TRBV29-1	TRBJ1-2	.	CSVKTGASTFYGYTF
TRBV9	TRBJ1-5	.	CASSQGDQPQHF
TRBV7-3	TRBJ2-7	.	CASSLGMGSTYEQYF
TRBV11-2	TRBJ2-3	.	CASSPSGAKTDTQYF
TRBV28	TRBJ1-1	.	CASMMRGYTEAFF
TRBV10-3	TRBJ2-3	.	CAINAGVDTQYF
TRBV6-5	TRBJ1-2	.	CASSYGRQGTYGYTF
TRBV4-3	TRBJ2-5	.	CASSQVGGTGEETQYF
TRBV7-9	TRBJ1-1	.	CASSSTLEAFF
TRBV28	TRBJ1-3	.	CASSLGGARGNTIYF
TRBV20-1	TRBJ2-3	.	CSARDHQDTQYF
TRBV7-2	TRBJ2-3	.	CASSLAGGGAGADTQYF
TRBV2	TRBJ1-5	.	CASSEIGGGAGQPQHF
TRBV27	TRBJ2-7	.	CASSSEGARGEQYF
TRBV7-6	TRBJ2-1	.	CASSLQTSGVKNEQFF
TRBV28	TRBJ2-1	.	CASSPERRPDRVNYNEQFF
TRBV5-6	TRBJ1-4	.	CASSLGQGRNEKLFF
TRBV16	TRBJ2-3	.	CASSPTRAGSHQDTQYF
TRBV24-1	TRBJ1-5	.	CATSDPGQGANQPQHF
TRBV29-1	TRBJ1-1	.	CSVIQGSPEAFF
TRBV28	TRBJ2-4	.	CASSYPGQGAYIQYF
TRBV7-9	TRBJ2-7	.	CASSSGAGPFEQYF
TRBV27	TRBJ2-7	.	CASRLIPTSDEQYF
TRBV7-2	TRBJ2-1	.	CASSFGSEPYNEQFF
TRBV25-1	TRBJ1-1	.	CASSVTGVKNTEAFF